Listed here are 17 T cell receptor beta chains from one sample, sequenced in a study of CD8 T cells in ankylosing spondylitis. TCRdb passed the 5' RACE reads through MiXCR, listing each CDR3 protein once. The sample has around 22,000 distinct CDR3 sequences; approximately 12% are singletons. The source material was blood. Every receptor here comes from a male donor with ankylosing spondylitis or in good health (not recorded which).

This clonotype has a handful of counts. The genes are TRBV7-9 and TRBJ1-4, with 8 bases identical to TRBD1. The CDR3 extends over 14 amino acids. The V gene's germline CDR1 is SEHNR and CDR2 FQNEAQ (reference sequence). J lost 8 bases, V lost 6 bases, and 8 bases had no gene match. The CDR3 sequence is CASSLTTGVEKLFF. DNA for the CDR3: TGTGCCAGCAGTCTTACGACAGGGGTGGAAAAACTGTTTTTT.

There are many counts of this clonotype. The rearrangement links TRBV20-1 to TRBJ2-1; the D gene is possibly TRBD2 (5 bases). The CDR3 is 13 residues long. The V and J ends lost 1 base and 8 bases respectively, with 12 bases between them. The V gene's germline CDR1 is DFQATT and CDR2 SNEGSKA (reference sequence). DNA of the CDR3: TGCAGTGCTAGAGTTCCAGGTAGCGATGAGCAGTTCTTC. Encoded protein: CSARVPGSDEQFF.

This clonotype was recorded many times. The V gene is TRBV7-6, the J gene TRBJ2-7; tentatively, D is TRBD2 (5 bases). The CDR3 runs to 15 residues. The germline V gene has CDR1 SGHVS and CDR2 FNYEAQ. V was trimmed by 5 bases and J by 2 bases, leaving 16 bases between them. CDR3 amino acids: CASSAGRGYTYEQYF. The CDR3 nucleotides are TGTGCCAGCAGCGCTGGGAGAGGTTATACCTACGAGCAGTACTTC.

In its sample, this clonotype was seen a few times. The genes are TRBV29-1 and TRBJ1-2; D perhaps matches TRBD1 (5 bases). The V end lost 7 bases, the J end lost 5 bases, and 17 bases lay between the germline ends. CDR3 size: 13 residues. In germline, CDR1 is SQVTM, CDR2 ANQGSEA. The CDR3 DNA reads as TGCAGCGGTGGGGACCGCGGGAAGTATGGCTACACCTTC. Its protein product is CSGGDRGKYGYTF.

The chain has TRBV29-1 and TRBJ2-1; tentatively, D is TRBD1 (5 bases). The CDR3 length is 15 residues. The V gene's germline CDR1 is SQVTM and CDR2 ANQGSEA. V was trimmed by 2 bases and J by 5 bases, leaving 16 bases between them. CDR3 nucleotide sequence: TGCAGCGTTGAAATTGGTCAGGGCGCGGACAATGAGCAGTTCTTC. The encoded protein is CSVEIGQGADNEQFF.

This clonotype was counted between two and nine times. The rearrangement joins TRBV4-3 to TRBJ2-3, with unresolved D. Trimming took 3 bases from V and 0 from J, leaving 7 bases between them. CDR1 and CDR2 (germline): LGHNA, YSLEER. This CDR3 has 14 residues. The CDR3 nucleotides read TGCGCCAGCAGCCACATCTCTAGCACAGATACGCAGTATTTT. It specifies CASSHISSTDTQYF.

A few counts support this clonotype. The chain uses TRBV3-1 and TRBJ2-1; D is perhaps TRBD2 (5 bases). Per the germline V gene, CDR1 is LGHDT and CDR2 is YNNKEL (reference sequence). The length of the CDR3 is 14 residues. With 5 bases removed from V and 7 bases from J, the gap between germline ends came to 15 bases. CDR3 loop: CASSNPTTLNEQFF. For the CDR3, the DNA is TGTGCCAGCAGCAACCCGACTACCCTTAATGAGCAGTTCTTC.

This clonotype turned up a few times. The V gene is TRBV29-1, the J gene TRBJ2-3, with 10 nucleotides matching TRBD2. Germline CDR1 reads SQVTM; CDR2 reads ANQGSEA. The CDR3 contains 18 residues. After removal of 5 bases from V and 2 bases from J, the junction contained 16 bases not matched to a gene. The CDR3 loop reads CSVLRGPLAGANTDTQYF. For the CDR3, the DNA is TGCAGCGTTCTCCGAGGGCCCCTAGCGGGGGCGAACACAGATACGCAGTATTTT.

V gene TRBV4-3 combines with J gene TRBJ2-2; no definite D call. The V gene's germline CDR1 is LGHNA and CDR2 YSLEER. CDR3 length: 17 residues. The V end was cut by 0 bases, the J end by 0 bases, with 11 bases between. This CDR3 is CASSQEAATANTGELFF. CDR3 sequence (DNA): TGCGCCAGCAGCCAAGAGGCAGCGACCGCGAACACCGGGGAGCTGTTTTTT.

The sample holds many counts of this clonotype. This rearrangement joins TRBV15 to TRBJ2-2; D is ambiguous. Trimming left V 0 bases short and J 7 bases short, with 6 bases between. CDR3 length: 13 residues. Germline CDR1 reads LNHNV; CDR2 reads YYDKDF (reference sequence). CDR3 bases: TGTGCCACCAGCAGAGATTGGATCGGGGAGCTGTTTTTT. Encoded protein: CATSRDWIGELFF.

The chain recombines TRBV6-2 or TRBV6-3 with TRBJ2-7; maybe TRBD1 (6 bases). Germline lookup yields CDR1 MNHEY and CDR2 SVGEGT. The CDR3 spans 15 residues. V shed 5 bases and J shed 2 bases, with 16 bases lying between them. The CDR3, as DNA: TGTGCCAGCAGTATCAACAGGGACCCAACCTACGAGCAGTACTTC. Residues: CASSINRDPTYEQYF.

The sample holds many counts of this clonotype. This chain links TRBV9 with TRBJ2-1, with 7 bases fitting TRBD1. The CDR3 is made up of 16 amino acids. Trimming cost V 0 bases and J 2 bases; bases outside gene matches: 5. From germline, CDR1 is SGDLS and CDR2 YYNGEE. CDR3 bases: TGTGCCAGCAGCGTAGCTACTGGACAGGCCTACAATGAGCAGTTCTTC. Amino acids: CASSVATGQAYNEQFF.

This clonotype was seen a handful of times. The rearrangement links TRBV18 to TRBJ2-3, with D tentatively TRBD2 (5 bases). Between the trimmed V and J ends, which lost 1 base and 9 bases, there was a span of 11 bases. Per the germline V gene, CDR1 is KGHSH and CDR2 is LQKENI. This CDR3 comprises 13 residues. CDR3 bases: TGTGCCAGCTCACCACGAGAGCGGCTCACGCAGTATTTT. Translation: CASSPRERLTQYF. Filled out from reference TRBV18 and TRBJ2-3, the complete variable domain reads NAGVMQNPRHLVRRRGQEARLRCSPMKGHSHVYWYRQLPEEGLKFMVYLQKENIIDESGMPKERFSAEFPKEGPSILRIQQVVRGDSAAYFCASSPRERLTQYFGPGTRLTVL.

The chain joins TRBV23-1 to TRBJ2-3, with unresolved D. TRBV23-1 is recorded as an ORF, its role being uncertain. The length of the CDR3 is 18 residues. Trimming pared 2 bases from V and 1 base from J, leaving 19 bases between. The CDR3 nucleotides read TGCGCCAGCAGTCAACCCACTCATAGGTGGCAGCGCACAGATACGCAGTATTTT. This translates into CASSQPTHRWQRTDTQYF.

This clonotype came up many times. This chain uses TRBV20-1 with TRBJ2-1, with D perhaps TRBD2 (7 bases). Germline lookup yields CDR1 DFQATT and CDR2 SNEGSKA (reference sequence). The CDR3 extends over 15 amino acids. Trimming took off 5 bases at V and 0 bases at J, with 14 bases between the two ends. The CDR3: CSALGEGGSYNEQFF. The CDR3 DNA reads TGCAGTGCTCTGGGGGAGGGGGGCTCCTACAATGAGCAGTTCTTC.

The chain links TRBV2 to TRBJ2-6; D gene ambiguous. The CDR3 is made up of 15 amino acids. V shed 1 base and J shed 0 bases, with 4 bases lying between them. Germline CDR1 reads SNHLY; CDR2 reads FYNNEI. Written as DNA, the CDR3 is TGTGCCAGCAGTGAAGTGCGCTCTGGGGCCAACGTCCTGACTTTC. Its protein is CASSEVRSGANVLTF. The full variable domain, in which reference TRBV2 and TRBJ2-6 provide the parts outside the CDR3, is EPEVTQTPSHQVTQMGQEVILRCVPISNHLYFYWYRQILGQKVEFLVSFYNNEISEKSEIFDDQFSVERPDGSNFTLKIRSTKLEDSAMYFCASSEVRSGANVLTFGAGSRLTVL.

Many counts were recorded for this clonotype. The CDR3 DNA reads TGCGCCAGCACCGTTGGGAGGGGGAATCCCCTCTCCTACGAGCAGTACGTC. Protein product: CASTVGRGNPLSYEQYV. The rearrangement joins TRBV5-1 to TRBJ2-7, with D possibly being TRBD2 (7 bases). The V and J ends lost 6 bases and 0 bases respectively, with 22 bases between them. The V gene's germline CDR1 is SGHRS and CDR2 YFSETQ. This CDR3 contains 17 residues.